The count of the clone carrying this T cell receptor beta chain is one. This sample was taken from a study of T cell changes during pregnancy in multiple sclerosis. V shed 2 bases and J 3 bases; nucleotides not matched to a gene: 9. CDR1 is GTSNPN, CDR2 SVGIG, per germline (reference sequence). This CDR3 has 17 residues. Sequencing was performed with immunoSEQ multiplex PCR; in TCRdb, only in-frame clones are kept and a portion is missing. The table lists 45,000 to 70,000 clones, about 92% of them singletons. The chain couples TRBV30 to TRBJ2-5; 13 nucleotides line up with TRBD2. This clonotype was obtained from a female donor with multiple sclerosis, enrolled in a pregnancy study. Specimen: CD4+ T cells from peripheral blood mononuclear cells, collected in the second trimester of pregnancy. CDR3 coding DNA: TGTGCCTGGAGTTCACTCCGGACTAGCGGGAGAGAAGAGACCCAGTACTTC. Its protein is CAWSSLRTSGREETQYF.